The text below deals with one TCR beta chain. Its target is not known. These data are taken from a study of T-cell memory formation after mild COVID-19. At the level of the study: Clusters were largely donor specific. Whole-study results and caveats: Cross-reactive memory appears to have joined, as suggested by some responding clones showing up in pre-infection memory. Contracting CD4+ clones were located mainly in CM and EM, and CD8+ clones in EMRA.

The V and J ends lost 4 bases and 7 bases, in that order; junction bases with no gene match: 8. The CDR3 is 14 amino acids. CDR1 is SQVTM and CDR2 is ANQGSEA in the germline V gene. TCRdb used MiXCR to reprocess the 5' RACE reads, holding one entry per CDR3 protein. The sample carries a few hundred thousand distinct CDR3 sequences, about 15% recorded once. The sequence derives from a young man who had mild COVID-19 (a few samples of this study predate the infection). Cell type and time point are not known. The specimen sequenced was PBMCs or a T cell subset sorted from them (not recorded which). This sequence joins TRBV29-1 and TRBJ2-1; 9 bases align to TRBD2. CDR3 nucleotide sequence: TGCAGCGTTGTTTTGGCTAGCGGGACTAATGAGCAGTTCTTC. It specifies CSVVLASGTNEQFF.